This note documents a single T cell receptor (beta chain) sequence. The record originates from a study of monozygotic twins with inflammatory bowel disease. The CDR3 is 12 amino acids. Germline V gives CDR1 SGHRS, CDR2 YFSETQ. Reanalyzing the 5' RACE reads, TCRdb keeps one entry per CDR3 protein, without DNA. The sample table includes about 160,000 distinct CDR3 sequences. The rearrangement uses TRBV5-1 and TRBJ1-1; TCRdb picks TRBD1, but there is no DNA to check that call. The sequence was collected from a human donor with ulcerative colitis or Crohn's disease, or a healthy co-twin of an affected twin (not recorded which). Material: blood. The CDR3 region is CASSLQGSEAFF.